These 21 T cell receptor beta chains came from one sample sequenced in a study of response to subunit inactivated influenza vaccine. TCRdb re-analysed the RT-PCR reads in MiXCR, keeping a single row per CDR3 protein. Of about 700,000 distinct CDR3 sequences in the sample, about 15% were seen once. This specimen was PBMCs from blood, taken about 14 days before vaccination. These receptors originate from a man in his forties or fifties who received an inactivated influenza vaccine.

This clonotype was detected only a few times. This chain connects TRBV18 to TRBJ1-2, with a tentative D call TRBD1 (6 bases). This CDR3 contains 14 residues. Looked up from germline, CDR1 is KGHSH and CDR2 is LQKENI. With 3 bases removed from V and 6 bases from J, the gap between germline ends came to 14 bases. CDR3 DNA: TGTGCCAGCTCACCGACAGGCGGATTTGATGGCTACACCTTC. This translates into CASSPTGGFDGYTF.

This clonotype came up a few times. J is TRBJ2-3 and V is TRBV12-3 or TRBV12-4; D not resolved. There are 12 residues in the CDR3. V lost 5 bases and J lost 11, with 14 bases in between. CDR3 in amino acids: CASSGRSRMQYF. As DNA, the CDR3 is TGTGCCAGCAGTGGTAGATCCCGAATGCAGTATTTT.

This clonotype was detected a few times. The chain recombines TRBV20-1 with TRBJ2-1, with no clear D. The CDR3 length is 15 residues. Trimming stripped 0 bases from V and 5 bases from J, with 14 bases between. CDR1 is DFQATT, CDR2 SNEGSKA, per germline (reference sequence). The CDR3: CSARDPSGTNNEQFF. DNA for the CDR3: TGCAGTGCTAGAGATCCATCCGGCACGAACAATGAGCAGTTCTTC.

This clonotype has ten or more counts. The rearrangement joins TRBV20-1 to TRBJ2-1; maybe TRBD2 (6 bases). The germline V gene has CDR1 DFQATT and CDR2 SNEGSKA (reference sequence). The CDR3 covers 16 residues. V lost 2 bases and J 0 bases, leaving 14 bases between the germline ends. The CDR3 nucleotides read TGCAGTGCTAGACATACTACGGGGGACTCCTACAATGAGCAGTTCTTC. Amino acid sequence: CSARHTTGDSYNEQFF.

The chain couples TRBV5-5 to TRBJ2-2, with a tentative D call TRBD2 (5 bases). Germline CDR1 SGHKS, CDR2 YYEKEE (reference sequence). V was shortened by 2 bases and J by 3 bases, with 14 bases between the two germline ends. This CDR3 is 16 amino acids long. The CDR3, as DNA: TGTGCCAGCAGCTTTACCGGGATAACTTACACCGGGGAGCTGTTTTTT. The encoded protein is CASSFTGITYTGELFF.

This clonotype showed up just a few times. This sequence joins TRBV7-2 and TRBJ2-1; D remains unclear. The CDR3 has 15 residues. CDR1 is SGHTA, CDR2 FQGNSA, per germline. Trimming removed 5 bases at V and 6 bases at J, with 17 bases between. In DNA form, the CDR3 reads TGTGCCAGCAGCCCACATCCTCTAGAGGCCAATGAGCAGTTCTTC. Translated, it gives CASSPHPLEANEQFF.

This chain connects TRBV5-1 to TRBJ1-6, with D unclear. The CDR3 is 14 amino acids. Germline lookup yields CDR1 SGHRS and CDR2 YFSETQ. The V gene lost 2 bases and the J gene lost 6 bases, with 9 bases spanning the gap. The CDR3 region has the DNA TGCGCCAGCAGCTTAGCAATTCGTAATTCACCCCTCCACTTT. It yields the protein CASSLAIRNSPLHF.

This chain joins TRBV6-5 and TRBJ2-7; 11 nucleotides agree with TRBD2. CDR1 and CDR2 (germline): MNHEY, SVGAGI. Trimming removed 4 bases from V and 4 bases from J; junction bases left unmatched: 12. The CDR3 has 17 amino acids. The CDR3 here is CASSLEGLAGGAYEQYF. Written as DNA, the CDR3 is TGTGCCAGCAGTTTGGAGGGGCTAGCGGGAGGTGCTTACGAGCAGTACTTC.

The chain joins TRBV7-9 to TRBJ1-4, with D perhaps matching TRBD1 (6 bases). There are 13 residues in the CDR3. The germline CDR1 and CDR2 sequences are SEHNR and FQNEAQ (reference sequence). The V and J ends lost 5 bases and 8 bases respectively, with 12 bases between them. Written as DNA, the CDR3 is TGTGCCAGCAGCCGGGGACACGGGGAAAAACTGTTTTTT. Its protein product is CASSRGHGEKLFF.

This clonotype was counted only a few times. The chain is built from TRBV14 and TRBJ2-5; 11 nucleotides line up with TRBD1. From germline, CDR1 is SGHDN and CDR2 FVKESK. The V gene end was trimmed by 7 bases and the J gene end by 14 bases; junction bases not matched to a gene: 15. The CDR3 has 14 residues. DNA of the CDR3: TGTGCCAGCACGAGGAATATACCCGGACAGGGGGCTTACTTC. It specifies CASTRNIPGQGAYF. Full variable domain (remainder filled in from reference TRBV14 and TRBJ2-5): EAGVTQFPSHSVIEKGQTVTLRCDPISGHDNLYWYRRVMGKEIKFLLHFVKESKQDESGMPNNRFLAERTGGTYSTLKVQPAELEDSGVYFCASTRNIPGQGAYFGPGTRLLVL.

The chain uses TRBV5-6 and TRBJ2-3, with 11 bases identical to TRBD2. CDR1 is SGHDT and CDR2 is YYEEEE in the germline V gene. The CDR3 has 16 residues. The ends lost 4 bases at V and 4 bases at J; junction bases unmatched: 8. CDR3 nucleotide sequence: TGTGCCAGCAGCCTAACTAGCGGGAGATCCGCAGATACGCAGTATTTT. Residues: CASSLTSGRSADTQYF.

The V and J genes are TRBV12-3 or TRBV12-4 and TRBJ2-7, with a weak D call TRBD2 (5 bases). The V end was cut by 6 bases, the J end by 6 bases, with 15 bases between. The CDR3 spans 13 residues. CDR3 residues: CASSSGVIREQYF. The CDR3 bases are TGTGCCAGCAGCTCCGGGGTAATACGCGAGCAGTACTTC.

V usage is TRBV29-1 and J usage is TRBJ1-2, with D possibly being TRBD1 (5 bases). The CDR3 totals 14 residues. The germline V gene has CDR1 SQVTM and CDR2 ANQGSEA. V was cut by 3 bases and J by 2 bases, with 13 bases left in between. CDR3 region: CSVDPTGTNYGYTF. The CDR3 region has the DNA TGCAGCGTTGATCCCACCGGGACGAACTATGGCTACACCTTC.

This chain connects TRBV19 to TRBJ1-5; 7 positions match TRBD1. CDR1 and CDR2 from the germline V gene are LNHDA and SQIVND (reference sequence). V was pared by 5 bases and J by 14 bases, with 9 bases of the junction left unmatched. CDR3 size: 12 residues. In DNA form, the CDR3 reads TGTGCCAGTAGTCCCCCGGCAGGGGGTAAGCATTTT. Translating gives CASSPPAGGKHF.

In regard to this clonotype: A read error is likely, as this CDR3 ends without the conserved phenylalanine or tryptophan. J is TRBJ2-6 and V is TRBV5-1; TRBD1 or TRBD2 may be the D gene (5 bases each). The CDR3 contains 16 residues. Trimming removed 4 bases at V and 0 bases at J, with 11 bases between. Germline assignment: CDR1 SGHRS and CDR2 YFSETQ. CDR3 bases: TGCGCCAGCAGCAGGGACGGTCACTCTGGGGCCAACGTCCTGACTTCC. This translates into CASSRDGHSGANVLTS.

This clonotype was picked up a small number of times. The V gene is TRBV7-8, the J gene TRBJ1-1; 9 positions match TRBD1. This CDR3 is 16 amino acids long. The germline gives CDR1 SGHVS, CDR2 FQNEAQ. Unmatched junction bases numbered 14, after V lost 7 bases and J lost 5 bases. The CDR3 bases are TGTGCCAGCACCGAAAGGGGGGGGACAGGGTGGACTGAAGCTTTCTTT. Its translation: CASTERGGTGWTEAFF.

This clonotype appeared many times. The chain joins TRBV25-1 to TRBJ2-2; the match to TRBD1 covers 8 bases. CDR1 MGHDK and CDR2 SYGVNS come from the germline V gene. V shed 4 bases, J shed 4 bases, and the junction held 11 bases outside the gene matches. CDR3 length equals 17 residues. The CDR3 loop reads CASSVRTGGKTTGELFF. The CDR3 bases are TGTGCCAGCAGTGTGCGAACAGGGGGGAAAACCACCGGGGAGCTGTTTTTT.

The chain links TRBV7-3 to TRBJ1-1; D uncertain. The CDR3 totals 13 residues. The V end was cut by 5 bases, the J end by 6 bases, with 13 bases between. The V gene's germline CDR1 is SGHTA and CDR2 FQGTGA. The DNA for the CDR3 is TGTGCCAGCAGCCTTACTGGACGGGCTGAAGCTTTCTTT. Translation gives CASSLTGRAEAFF.

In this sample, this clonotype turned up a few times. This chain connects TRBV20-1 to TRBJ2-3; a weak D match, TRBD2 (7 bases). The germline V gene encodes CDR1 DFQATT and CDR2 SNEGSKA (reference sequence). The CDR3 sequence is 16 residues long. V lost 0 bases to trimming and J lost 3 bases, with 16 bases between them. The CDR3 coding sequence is TGCAGTGCTAGAGATGGGGGGGCCAAGGGGACAGATACGCAGTATTTT. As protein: CSARDGGAKGTDTQYF.

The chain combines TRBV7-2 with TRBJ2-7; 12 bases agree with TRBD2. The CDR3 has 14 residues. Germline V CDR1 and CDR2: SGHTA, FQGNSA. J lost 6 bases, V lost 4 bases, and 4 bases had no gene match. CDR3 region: CASSYAGLAGEQYF. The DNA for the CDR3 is TGTGCCAGCAGCTACGCGGGACTAGCGGGCGAGCAGTACTTC.

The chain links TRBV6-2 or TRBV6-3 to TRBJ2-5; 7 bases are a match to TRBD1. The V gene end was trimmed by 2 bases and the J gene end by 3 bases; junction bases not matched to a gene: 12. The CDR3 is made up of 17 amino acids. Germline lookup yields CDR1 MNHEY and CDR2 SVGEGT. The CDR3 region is CASSYNPMTGLEETQYF. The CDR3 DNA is TGTGCCAGCAGTTACAATCCTATGACAGGGCTAGAAGAGACCCAGTACTTC.